The clone carrying this T cell receptor (beta chain) was seen many times. Its specificity is unknown. Germline lookup yields CDR1 MDHEN and CDR2 SYDVKM. This CDR3 is built from 18 residues. J was trimmed by 5 bases and V by 6 bases; bases with no gene match: 17. The data belong to a study of T cells in Graves' hyperthyroidism and ophthalmopathy. At the level of the study: Peripheral blood specimens were obtained at initial diagnosis, prior to any treatment. Study observations and caveats: Also found in blood were most expanded thyroid clonotypes above 0.001. The authors' 13 V-J model separated ophthalmopathy from stable hyperthyroidism.

Regions amplified from RNA transcripts were the TCR beta CDR3 regions. First-round RT-PCR with HTBI primers amplified the TCR CDR3 region. TCRdb re-called the multiplex PCR reads through MiXCR, storing one row per CDR3 protein. This table has roughly 290,000 distinct CDR3 sequences, more than 15% appearing once. Subjects with ophthalmopathy showed a Clinical Activity Score no lower than 3, a NOSPECS grade no lower than 4, and a duration shorter than 3 months. The chain carries TRBV28 and TRBJ1-3; 9 bases are shared with TRBD1. This sequence originates from a woman in her sixties with Graves' ophthalmopathy. Source material: blood. The CDR3 is CASRSGTGLLGRRNTIYF. As DNA, the CDR3 is TGTGCCAGCAGGTCCGGGACAGGGCTTTTGGGAAGAAGAAACACCATATATTTT.